This record looks at one T cell receptor (beta chain) sequence and its context. Trimming took off 5 bases at V and 3 bases at J, with 13 bases between the two ends. There are 14 residues in the CDR3. The germline V gene has CDR1 LNHDA and CDR2 SQIVND (reference sequence). This sample is drawn from a study of blood T cell repertoires in COVID-19. Study in general: Some COVID-19 samples were acute and others convalescent; all came from the United States, Italy and Spain. The analysed material was cDNA or gDNA that came from T cells, B-cell-depleted T cells, or PBMCs.

Source study methods: Amplification from reference gene primers served as the basis for estimated nucleated cell counts. Data came from immunoSEQ multiplex PCR; TCRdb stores just in-frame clones and leaves some out. The V and J calls and clone size come from that table; D and trimming were worked out from the DNA. The table shows under 50,000 clones, with roughly 82% occurring only once. The receptor's source is a man in his forties with acute or convalescent COVID-19. Sequencing was carried out using peripheral blood. This chain joins TRBV19 and TRBJ1-1, with D possibly being TRBD1 (5 bases). CDR3 in amino acids: CASSPWGGDTEAFF. DNA of the CDR3: TGTGCCAGTAGTCCCTGGGGGGGGGACACTGAAGCTTTCTTT.